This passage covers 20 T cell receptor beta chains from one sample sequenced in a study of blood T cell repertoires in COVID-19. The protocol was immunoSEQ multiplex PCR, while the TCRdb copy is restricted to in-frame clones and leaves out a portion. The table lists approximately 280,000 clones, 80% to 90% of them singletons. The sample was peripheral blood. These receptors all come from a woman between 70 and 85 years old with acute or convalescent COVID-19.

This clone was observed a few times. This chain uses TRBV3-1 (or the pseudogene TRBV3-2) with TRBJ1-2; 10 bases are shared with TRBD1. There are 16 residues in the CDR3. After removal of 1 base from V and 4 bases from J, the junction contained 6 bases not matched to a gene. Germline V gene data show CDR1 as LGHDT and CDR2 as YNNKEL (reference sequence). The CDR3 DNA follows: TGTGCCAGCAGCCAAGCCGGGACAGGGGAACTCTATGGCTACACCTTC. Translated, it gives CASSQAGTGELYGYTF.

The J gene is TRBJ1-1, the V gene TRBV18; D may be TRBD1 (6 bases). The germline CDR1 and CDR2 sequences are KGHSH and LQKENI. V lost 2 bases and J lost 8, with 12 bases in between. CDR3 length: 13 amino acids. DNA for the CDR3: TGTGCCAGCTCACCATCCCTAGACAGGGAAGCTTTCTTT. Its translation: CASSPSLDREAFF.

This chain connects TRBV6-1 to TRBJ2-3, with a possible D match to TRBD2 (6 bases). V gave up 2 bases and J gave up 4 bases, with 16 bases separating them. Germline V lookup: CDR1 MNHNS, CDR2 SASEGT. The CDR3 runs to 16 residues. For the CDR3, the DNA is TGTGCCAGCAGTGAATCGTTCGGGGGTAGGGCAGATACGCAGTATTTT. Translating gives CASSESFGGRADTQYF.

The CDR3 sequence is CASSRGTGINSYNEQFF. The CDR3 coding sequence is TGTGCCAGCAGCAGAGGGACAGGGATCAACTCCTACAATGAGCAGTTCTTC. V and J are TRBV5-6 and TRBJ2-1; 9 nucleotides align to TRBD1. J gave up 0 bases and V 4 bases, and 8 bases lay outside the gene matches. Germline-derived CDR1 and CDR2 are SGHDT and YYEEEE. The CDR3 is 17 residues long.

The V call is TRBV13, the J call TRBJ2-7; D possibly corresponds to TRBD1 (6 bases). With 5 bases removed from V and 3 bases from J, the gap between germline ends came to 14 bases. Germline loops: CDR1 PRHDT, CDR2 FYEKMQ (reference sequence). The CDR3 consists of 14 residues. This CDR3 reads CASSATGDNYEQYF. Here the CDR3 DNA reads TGTGCCAGCAGCGCGACAGGTGATAACTACGAGCAGTACTTC.

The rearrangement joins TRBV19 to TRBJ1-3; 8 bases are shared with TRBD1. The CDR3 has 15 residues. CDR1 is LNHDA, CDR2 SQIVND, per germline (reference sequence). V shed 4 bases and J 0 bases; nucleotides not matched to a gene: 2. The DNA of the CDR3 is TGTGCCAGTAGTAGGGACAGGAGCTCTGGAAACACCATATATTTT. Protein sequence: CASSRDRSSGNTIYF.

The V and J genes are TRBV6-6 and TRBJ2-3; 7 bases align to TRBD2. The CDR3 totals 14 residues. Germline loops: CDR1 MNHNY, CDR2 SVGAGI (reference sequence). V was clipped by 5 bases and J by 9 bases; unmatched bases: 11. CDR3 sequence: CASSRSDGGMTQYF. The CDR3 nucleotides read TGTGCCAGCAGTCGATCAGACGGGGGGATGACGCAGTATTTT.

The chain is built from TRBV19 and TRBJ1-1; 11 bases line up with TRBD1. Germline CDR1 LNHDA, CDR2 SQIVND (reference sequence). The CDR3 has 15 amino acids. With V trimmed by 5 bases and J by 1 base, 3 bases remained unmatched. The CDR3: CASSSDRGQNTEAFF. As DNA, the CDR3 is TGTGCCAGTAGTTCGGACAGGGGGCAGAACACTGAAGCTTTCTTT.

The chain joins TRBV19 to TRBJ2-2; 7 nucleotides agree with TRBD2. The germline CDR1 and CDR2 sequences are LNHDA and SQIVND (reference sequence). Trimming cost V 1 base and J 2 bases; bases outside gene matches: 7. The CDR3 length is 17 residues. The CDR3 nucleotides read TGTGCCAGTAGTATAGCCGTCCAGCGGGGAAACACCGGGGAGCTGTTTTTT. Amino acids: CASSIAVQRGNTGELFF. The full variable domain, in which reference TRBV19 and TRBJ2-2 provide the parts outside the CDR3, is DGGITQSPKYLFRKEGQNVTLSCEQNLNHDAMYWYRQDPGQGLRLIYYSQIVNDFQKGDIAEGYSVSREKKESFPLTVTSAQKNPTAFYLCASSIAVQRGNTGELFFGEGSRLTVL.

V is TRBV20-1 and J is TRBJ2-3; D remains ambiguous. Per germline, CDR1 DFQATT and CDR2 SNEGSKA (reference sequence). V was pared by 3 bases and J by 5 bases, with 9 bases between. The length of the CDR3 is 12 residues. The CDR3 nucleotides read TGCAGTGCTAGTCACTCGAGAGATACGCAGTATTTT. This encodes CSASHSRDTQYF.

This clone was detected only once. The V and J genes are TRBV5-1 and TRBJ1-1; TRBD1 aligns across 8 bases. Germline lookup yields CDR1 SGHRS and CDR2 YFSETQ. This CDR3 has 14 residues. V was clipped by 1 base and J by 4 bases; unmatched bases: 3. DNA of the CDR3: TGCGCCAGCAGCTTGACCACAGGGGGCACTGAAGCTTTCTTT. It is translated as CASSLTTGGTEAFF.

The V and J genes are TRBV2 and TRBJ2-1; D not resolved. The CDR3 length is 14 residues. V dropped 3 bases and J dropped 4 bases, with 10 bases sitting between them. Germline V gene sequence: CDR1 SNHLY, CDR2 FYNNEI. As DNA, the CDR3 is TGTGCCAGCAGTGAGGTAACATCTTACAATGAGCAGTTCTTC. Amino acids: CASSEVTSYNEQFF.

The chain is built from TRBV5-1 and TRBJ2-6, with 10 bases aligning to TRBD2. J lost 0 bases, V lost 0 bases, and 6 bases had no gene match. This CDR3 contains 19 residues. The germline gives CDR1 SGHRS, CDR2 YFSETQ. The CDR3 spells CASSLGIAGGNSGANVLTF. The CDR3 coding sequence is TGCGCCAGCAGCTTGGGTATAGCGGGGGGCAACTCTGGGGCCAACGTCCTGACTTTC.

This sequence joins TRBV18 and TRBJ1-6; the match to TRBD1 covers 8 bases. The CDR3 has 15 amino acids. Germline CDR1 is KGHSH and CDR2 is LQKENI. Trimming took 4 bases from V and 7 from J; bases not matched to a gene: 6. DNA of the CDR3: TGTGCCAGCTCACAAGACAGGGGCGGAAATTCACCCCTCCACTTT. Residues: CASSQDRGGNSPLHF.

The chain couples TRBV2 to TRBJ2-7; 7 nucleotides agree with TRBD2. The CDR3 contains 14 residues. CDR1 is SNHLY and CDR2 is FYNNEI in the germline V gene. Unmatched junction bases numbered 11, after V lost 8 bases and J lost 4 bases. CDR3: CASGKAVGGYEQYF. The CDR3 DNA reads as TGTGCCAGCGGGAAGGCGGTGGGAGGGTACGAGCAGTACTTC.

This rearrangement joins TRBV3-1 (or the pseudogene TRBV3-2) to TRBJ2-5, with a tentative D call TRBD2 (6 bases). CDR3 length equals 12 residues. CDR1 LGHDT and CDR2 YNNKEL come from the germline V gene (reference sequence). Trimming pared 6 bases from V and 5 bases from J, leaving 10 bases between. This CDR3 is CASSSEGETQYF. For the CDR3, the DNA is TGTGCCAGCAGTTCGGAGGGGGAGACCCAGTACTTC.

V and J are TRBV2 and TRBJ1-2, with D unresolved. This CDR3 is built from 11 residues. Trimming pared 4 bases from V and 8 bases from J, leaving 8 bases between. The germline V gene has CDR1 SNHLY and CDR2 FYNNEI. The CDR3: CASSGAKGYTF. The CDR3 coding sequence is TGTGCCAGCAGTGGGGCGAAGGGCTACACCTTC.

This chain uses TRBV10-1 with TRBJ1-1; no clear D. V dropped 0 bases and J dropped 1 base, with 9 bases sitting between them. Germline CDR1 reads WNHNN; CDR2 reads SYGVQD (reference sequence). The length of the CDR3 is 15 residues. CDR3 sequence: CASSESHRGNTEAFF. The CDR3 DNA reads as TGCGCCAGCAGTGAGTCTCATCGGGGGAACACTGAAGCTTTCTTT.

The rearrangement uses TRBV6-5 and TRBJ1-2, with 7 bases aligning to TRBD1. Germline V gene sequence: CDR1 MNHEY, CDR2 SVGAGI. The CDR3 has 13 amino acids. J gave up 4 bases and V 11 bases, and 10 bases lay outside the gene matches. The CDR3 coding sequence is TGTGCCGCAAGCGGACAGGCTCCCTATGGCTACACCTTC. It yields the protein CAASGQAPYGYTF.

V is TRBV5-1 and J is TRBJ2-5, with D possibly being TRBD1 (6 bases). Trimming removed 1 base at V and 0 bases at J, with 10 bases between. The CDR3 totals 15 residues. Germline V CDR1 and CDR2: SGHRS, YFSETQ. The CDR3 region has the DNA TGCGCCAGCAGCTTGTCTCAGGGGAACCAAGAGACCCAGTACTTC. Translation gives CASSLSQGNQETQYF.